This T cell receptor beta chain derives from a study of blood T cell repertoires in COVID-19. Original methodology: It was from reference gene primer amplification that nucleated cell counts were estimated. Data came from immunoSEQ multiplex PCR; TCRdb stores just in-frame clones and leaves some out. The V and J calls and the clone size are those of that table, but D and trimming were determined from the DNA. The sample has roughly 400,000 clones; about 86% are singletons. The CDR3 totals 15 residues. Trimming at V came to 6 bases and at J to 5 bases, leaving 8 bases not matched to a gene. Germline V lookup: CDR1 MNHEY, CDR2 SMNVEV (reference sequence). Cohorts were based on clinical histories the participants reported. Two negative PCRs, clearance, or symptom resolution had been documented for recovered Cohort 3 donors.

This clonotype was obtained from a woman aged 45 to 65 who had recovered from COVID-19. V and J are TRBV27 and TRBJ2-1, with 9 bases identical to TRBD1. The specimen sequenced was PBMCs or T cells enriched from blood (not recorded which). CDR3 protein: CASSEPGQGNNEQFF. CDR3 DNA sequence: TGTGCCAGCAGCGAACCGGGACAGGGAAACAATGAGCAGTTCTTC.